This passage covers 20 T cell receptor beta chains from one sample sequenced in a study of CD8+ T cells in alopecia areata. Once RNA had been extracted, it was reverse transcribed into cDNA to act as the sequencing template. Data came from immunoSEQ multiplex PCR; TCRdb stores just in-frame clones and leaves some out. The table lists about 42,000 clones, roughly 89% of them singletons. Treatment indicated: oral pan-JAK inhibitor, 5-10 mg twice daily. The specimen was CD8+ T cells sorted from blood, collected at week 24, from a patient treated with tofacitinib. Receptors originate from a human donor with alopecia areata.

The chain is built from TRBV29-1 and TRBJ2-7; unclear D gene. Germline V gene lookup returns CDR1 SQVTM and CDR2 ANQGSEA. CDR3 length equals 13 residues. V gave up 6 bases and J gave up 0 bases, with 12 bases separating them. CDR3 nucleotides: TGCAGCGTGACTGAGGCTAACTCCTACGAGCAGTACTTC. Protein product: CSVTEANSYEQYF.

The CDR3 DNA follows: TGTGCCAGCAGTTTATCACGACAGGGCAGTCCAGAGACCCAGTACTTC. It codes for CASSLSRQGSPETQYF. The rearrangement joins TRBV27 to TRBJ2-5, with TRBD1 matching 7 bases. CDR1 and CDR2 (germline): MNHEY, SMNVEV (reference sequence). Unmatched junction bases numbered 8, after V lost 0 bases and J lost 4 bases. The CDR3 has 16 amino acids.

The chain has TRBV27 and TRBJ2-7, with 11 bases identical to TRBD1. Germline CDR1 is MNHEY and CDR2 is SMNVEV (reference sequence). This CDR3 region has 15 residues. V shed 0 bases and J 2 bases; nucleotides not matched to a gene: 0. The CDR3 is CASSLSGQGAYEQYF. The CDR3 nucleotides read TGTGCCAGCAGTTTATCGGGACAGGGGGCCTACGAGCAGTACTTC.

V is TRBV27 and J is TRBJ2-3; 11 nucleotides match TRBD2. This CDR3 has 13 amino acids. V was clipped by 10 bases and J by 8 bases; unmatched bases: 8. Germline V gene sequence: CDR1 MNHEY, CDR2 SMNVEV (reference sequence). CDR3 DNA: TGTGCCACGTCTAGCGGGGGGCTGGGTACGCAGTATTTT. This codes for CATSSGGLGTQYF.

The V and J genes are TRBV7-2 and TRBJ2-5; 7 positions match TRBD2. The CDR3 length is 16 residues. CDR1 is SGHTA and CDR2 is FQGNSA in the germline V gene. Germline trimming cut 5 bases from V and 1 base from J; bases unmatched to any gene: 10. The CDR3 here is CASSLGAGVIQETQYF. CDR3 in DNA: TGTGCCAGCAGCCTTGGGGCGGGGGTAATCCAAGAGACCCAGTACTTC.

On this clone itself: Mismatch with germline at one junction end may stem from a read error. The chain combines TRBV6-6 with TRBJ2-7; D is undetermined. The CDR3 spans 11 residues. The germline V gene encodes CDR1 MNHNY and CDR2 SVGAGI (reference sequence). CDR3: CASSHSYEQYF. CDR3 sequence (DNA): TGTGCCAGCAGTCACTCCTACGAGCAGTACTTC.

The chain couples TRBV6-1 to TRBJ2-7; D call uncertain. Germline V gives CDR1 MNHNS, CDR2 SASEGT. The CDR3 runs 15 residues. V lost 3 bases, J lost 2 bases, and 14 bases lay in between. The CDR3: CASSEPGSLTYEQYF. The CDR3 nucleotides are TGTGCCAGCAGTGAGCCCGGCTCCTTAACCTACGAGCAGTACTTC.

V and J are TRBV29-1 and TRBJ2-1, with 7 positions matching TRBD1. The CDR3 runs 15 residues. V was clipped by 0 bases and J by 1 base; unmatched bases: 3. CDR1 SQVTM and CDR2 ANQGSEA come from the germline V gene. CDR3 DNA sequence: TGCAGCGTTGAAGAAGAGGGGGCGTCCTACAATGAGCAGTTCTTC. This codes for CSVEEEGASYNEQFF.

The chain joins TRBV7-6 to TRBJ2-7; 11 bases are shared with TRBD1. The V gene end was trimmed by 1 base and the J gene end by 5 bases; junction bases not matched to a gene: 4. Looked up from germline, CDR1 is SGHVS and CDR2 is FNYEAQ. There are 15 residues in the CDR3. This CDR3 reads CASSLGTGGFNEQYF. As DNA, the CDR3 is TGTGCCAGCAGCTTAGGGACAGGGGGCTTCAACGAGCAGTACTTC.

J is TRBJ2-1 and V is TRBV5-1, with D possibly called TRBD1 or TRBD2 (6 bases each). This CDR3 spans 15 amino acids. Trimming shortened V by 3 bases and J by 3 bases, and 13 bases separated the two germline ends. In germline, CDR1 is SGHRS, CDR2 YFSETQ. In nucleotides, the CDR3 is TGCGCCAGCAGCTCGGTGGGGGGCTACTACAATGAGCAGTTCTTC. As protein: CASSSVGGYYNEQFF.

The V call is TRBV6-1, the J call TRBJ2-1; D unresolved. Trimming left V 4 bases short and J 7 bases short, with 11 bases between. From germline, CDR1 is MNHNS and CDR2 SASEGT. This CDR3 has 13 amino acids. Here the CDR3 reads CASSGSWGNEQFF. CDR3 sequence (DNA): TGTGCCAGCAGTGGCAGTTGGGGTAATGAGCAGTTCTTC.

The genes are TRBV28 and TRBJ2-5; 9 bases line up with TRBD1. The CDR3 runs to 16 residues. The V and J ends lost 1 base and 3 bases, in that order; junction bases with no gene match: 6. Germline V gene sequence: CDR1 MDHEN, CDR2 SYDVKM. The CDR3 bases are TGTGCCAGCAGTTTATACCCCGGACAGGGGAAAGAGACCCAGTACTTC. Its translation: CASSLYPGQGKETQYF.

The gene calls are TRBV19 and TRBJ2-1; perhaps TRBD2 as D (6 bases). Germline V CDR1 and CDR2: LNHDA, SQIVND (reference sequence). The CDR3 is made up of 14 amino acids. Between the trimmed V and J ends, which lost 4 bases and 2 bases, there was a span of 9 bases. CDR3 coding DNA: TGTGCCAGTAGTACAGGGACTCCCTACAATGAGCAGTTCTTC. Its translation: CASSTGTPYNEQFF. Supplemented by reference TRBV19 and TRBJ2-1, the full variable domain reads DGGITQSPKYLFRKEGQNVTLSCEQNLNHDAMYWYRQDPGQGLRLIYYSQIVNDFQKGDIAEGYSVSREKKESFPLTVTSAQKNPTAFYLCASSTGTPYNEQFFGPGTRLTVL.

The chain is built from TRBV2 and TRBJ2-1; a possible D gene is TRBD2 (7 bases). In germline, CDR1 is SNHLY, CDR2 FYNNEI. The CDR3 is 13 amino acids. V shed 6 bases and J shed 2 bases, with 8 bases lying between them. The CDR3 is CASRGGAYNEQFF. The CDR3 coding sequence is TGTGCCAGCAGAGGGGGGGCCTACAATGAGCAGTTCTTC.

This clone was seen only once. V usage is TRBV27 and J usage is TRBJ2-3, with D uncertain. The germline V and J ends were trimmed by 5 bases and 2 bases, with 17 bases remaining between them. This CDR3 is 16 amino acids long. Germline-derived CDR1 and CDR2 are MNHEY and SMNVEV (reference sequence). The CDR3, as DNA: TGTGCCAGCAGTCTCTCAAACCTGAGGCCCACAGATACGCAGTATTTT. Translating gives CASSLSNLRPTDTQYF.

The gene calls are TRBV6-1 and TRBJ2-7, with TRBD1 matching 7 bases. Looked up from germline, CDR1 is MNHNS and CDR2 is SASEGT. The trim removed 11 bases at V and 1 base at J, leaving 8 bases unmatched. This CDR3 has 13 amino acids. The CDR3 nucleotides read TGTGCCGGGTCGGGACAGCGATCCTACGAGCAGTACTTC. Residues: CAGSGQRSYEQYF.

The rearrangement links TRBV4-1 to TRBJ2-7, with a tentative D call TRBD1 (7 bases). Between the trimmed V and J ends, which lost 4 bases and 2 bases, there was a span of 15 bases. Germline values: CDR1 MGHRA, CDR2 YSYEKL. The CDR3 loop spans 15 amino acids. CDR3 DNA sequence: TGCGCCAGCAGCCCCGCGACAGGGAGGACCTACGAGCAGTACTTC. Protein: CASSPATGRTYEQYF.

Of note for this clone: The junction departs from germline at one end; a sequencing error may be responsible. This chain connects TRBV7-7 to TRBJ2-2; the match to TRBD1 covers 9 bases. Germline V CDR1 and CDR2: SSHAT, FNYEAQ (reference sequence). CDR3 length: 17 amino acids. The CDR3 region is CASSPALGQGNTGELFF. The DNA for the CDR3 is TGTGCTAGCAGCCCCGCTTTGGGACAGGGGAACACCGGGGAGCTGTTTTTT.

V and J are TRBV7-6 and TRBJ2-5, with TRBD2 matching 7 bases. Germline-derived CDR1 and CDR2 are SGHVS and FNYEAQ. The CDR3 length is 13 residues. J gave up 5 bases and V 7 bases, and 7 bases lay outside the gene matches. The CDR3 region has the DNA TGTGCCAGCAACGACATGGGAGGGGAGACCCAGTACTTC. It translates to CASNDMGGETQYF.

The rearrangement links TRBV6-1 to TRBJ2-7; D remains ambiguous. The CDR3 consists of 14 residues. The germline gives CDR1 MNHNS, CDR2 SASEGT. Trimming stripped 2 bases from V and 5 bases from J, with 13 bases between. CDR3 DNA sequence: TGTGCCAGCAGTGAACTTGGCAGTTCTCACGAGCAGTACTTC. It translates to CASSELGSSHEQYF.